What follows are 16 T cell receptor beta chains derived from one specimen sequenced in a study of T cell changes during pregnancy in multiple sclerosis. Profiled with immunoSEQ multiplex PCR; TCRdb holds only in-frame clones, not every one. In the table there are around 35,000 clones, 90% of which are singletons. Source: CD8+ T cells from peripheral blood mononuclear cells, taken after pregnancy. Receptors originate from a female donor with multiple sclerosis, enrolled in a pregnancy study.

This chain joins TRBV4-1 and TRBJ1-2, with a tentative D call TRBD1 (6 bases). The germline gives CDR1 MGHRA, CDR2 YSYEKL. V shed 1 base and J shed 3 bases, with 24 bases lying between them. The length of the CDR3 is 19 residues. DNA of the CDR3: TGCGCCAGCAGCCAAGTCAGTTCAGGGGATGGGGTTACTGACTATGGCTACACCTTC. This sequence encodes CASSQVSSGDGVTDYGYTF.

The chain combines TRBV19 with TRBJ2-7; 8 positions agree with TRBD1. CDR1 and CDR2 (germline): LNHDA, SQIVND (reference sequence). Germline trimming cut 5 bases from V and 3 bases from J; bases unmatched to any gene: 9. The CDR3 extends over 15 amino acids. CDR3 sequence reads: CASSPAGTGYYEQYF. Written as DNA, the CDR3 is TGTGCCAGTAGTCCGGCCGGGACAGGTTACTACGAGCAGTACTTC.

As regards this clone: Other DNA variants within this sample encode the same CDR3. The chain has TRBV4-3 and TRBJ1-1, with a weak D call TRBD1 (5 bases). Trimming took 4 bases from V and 1 from J, leaving 7 bases between them. CDR1 is LGHNA, CDR2 YSLEER, per germline. CDR3 length: 13 amino acids. The CDR3 bases are TGCGCCAGCAGCCCAGGACAGAACACTGAAGCTTTCTTT. Translating gives CASSPGQNTEAFF.

The chain carries TRBV2 and TRBJ1-3, with 9 positions matching TRBD1. Per the germline V gene, CDR1 is SNHLY and CDR2 is FYNNEI. V lost 2 bases and J lost 4; bases outside the gene matches: 3. The CDR3 totals 15 residues. The chain's CDR3 is CASSETGGDGNTIYF. The DNA for the CDR3 is TGTGCCAGCAGTGAAACAGGGGGCGACGGAAACACCATATATTTT.

The J gene is TRBJ2-7, the V gene TRBV27, with TRBD2 as a possible D gene (6 bases). The CDR3 covers 12 residues. The V end lost 5 bases, the J end lost 6 bases, and 11 bases lay between the germline ends. Germline-derived CDR1 and CDR2 are MNHEY and SMNVEV (reference sequence). The CDR3 spells CASSGGGSEQYF. DNA of the CDR3: TGTGCCAGCAGTGGGGGAGGCAGCGAGCAGTACTTC.

The chain combines TRBV27 with TRBJ1-5, with D maybe TRBD1 (5 bases). CDR3 size: 14 residues. Trimming pared 3 bases from V and 2 bases from J, leaving 8 bases between. Germline CDR1 and CDR2: MNHEY and SMNVEV (reference sequence). This CDR3 reads CASSFRRGNQPQHF. The CDR3 DNA reads as TGTGCCAGCAGTTTTCGCAGGGGCAATCAGCCCCAGCATTTT.

The V call is TRBV2, the J call TRBJ1-5; 8 bases are a match to TRBD1. V trimming: 6 bases; J trimming: 2 bases; junction bases outside the gene matches: 6. Germline-derived CDR1 and CDR2 are SNHLY and FYNNEI. This CDR3 is 15 amino acids long. Here the CDR3 reads CASRATGGGNQPQHF. The CDR3 region has the DNA TGTGCCAGCAGGGCTACAGGGGGTGGCAATCAGCCCCAGCATTTT.

CDR3: CAGGQSAYEQYF. In DNA form, the CDR3 reads TGTGCCGGGGGACAGTCCGCCTACGAGCAGTACTTC. V is TRBV6-1 and J is TRBJ2-7, with 7 positions matching TRBD1. There are 12 residues in the CDR3. CDR1 is MNHNS, CDR2 SASEGT, per germline. V lost 11 bases and J lost 2; bases outside the gene matches: 6.

This clone has only one observation. The V call is TRBV7-3, the J call TRBJ1-1; tentative D call: TRBD1 (6 bases). Germline values: CDR1 SGHTA, CDR2 FQGTGA. The CDR3 is 16 residues long. Trimming removed 5 bases from V and 0 bases from J, with 16 bases in between. CDR3 DNA: TGTGCCAGCAGCCCGACAGGCCCCCTCCTGAACACTGAAGCTTTCTTT. As protein: CASSPTGPLLNTEAFF. Filled out from reference TRBV7-3 and TRBJ1-1, the complete variable domain reads GAGVSQTPSNKVTEKGKYVELRCDPISGHTALYWYRQSLGQGPEFLIYFQGTGAADDSGLPNDRFFAVRPEGSVSTLKIQRTERGDSAVYLCASSPTGPLLNTEAFFGQGTRLTVV.

V is TRBV5-6 and J is TRBJ2-5; TRBD1 might be the D (5 bases). Germline CDR1 is SGHDT and CDR2 is YYEEEE. This CDR3 has 15 residues. Trimming pared 4 bases from V and 4 bases from J, leaving 17 bases between. CDR3 sequence reads: CASSKGTGGRETQYF. Here the CDR3 DNA reads TGTGCCAGCAGCAAAGGCACAGGTGGTCGAGAGACCCAGTACTTC.

V gene TRBV7-9 combines with J gene TRBJ2-7, with no clear D. The ends were cut back, 4 bases at V and 0 bases at J, with 7 bases in the middle. This CDR3 region has 13 residues. CDR1 and CDR2 (germline): SEHNR, FQNEAQ (reference sequence). The CDR3 region is CASSSTVSYEQYF. The CDR3 bases are TGTGCCAGCAGCTCTACTGTCTCCTACGAGCAGTACTTC.

Comments on this clone: Other DNA variants within this sample encode the same CDR3. V usage is TRBV7-2 and J usage is TRBJ2-7, with D perhaps matching TRBD1 (6 bases). CDR1 SGHTA and CDR2 FQGNSA come from the germline V gene. The CDR3 loop spans 14 amino acids. V lost 5 bases to trimming and J lost 3 bases, with 14 bases between them. The CDR3, as DNA: TGTGCCAGCAGCCAATCAGGGGTTGTCTACGAGCAGTACTTC. Translation gives CASSQSGVVYEQYF.

Here the CDR3 reads CASSLSSGTGVGYTF. CDR3 nucleotides: TGTGCCAGCAGTTTATCCTCCGGGACAGGGGTCGGCTACACCTTC. The rearrangement joins TRBV27 to TRBJ1-2; 10 positions agree with TRBD1. CDR3 length: 15 residues. CDR1 MNHEY and CDR2 SMNVEV come from the germline V gene (reference sequence). V shed 0 bases, J shed 8 bases, and the junction held 6 bases outside the gene matches.

V and J are TRBV27 and TRBJ1-2; 7 bases line up with TRBD1. CDR3 size: 15 residues. Germline V CDR1 and CDR2: MNHEY, SMNVEV (reference sequence). J gave up 5 bases and V 5 bases, and 11 bases lay outside the gene matches. The CDR3 reads CASSIQGDQMYGYTF. The CDR3 DNA is TGTGCCAGCAGTATCCAGGGGGACCAAATGTATGGCTACACCTTC.

The rearrangement links TRBV9 to TRBJ2-5, with 10 bases fitting TRBD2. Looked up from germline, CDR1 is SGDLS and CDR2 is YYNGEE. J was trimmed by 1 base and V by 4 bases; bases with no gene match: 7. There are 16 residues in the CDR3. Here the CDR3 reads CASSSPSGGRQETQYF. CDR3 in DNA: TGTGCCAGCAGCTCCCCTAGCGGGGGACGCCAAGAGACCCAGTACTTC.

The rearrangement uses TRBV9 and TRBJ2-7; 7 bases fit TRBD1. V lost 7 bases, J lost 1 base, and 8 bases stayed unmatched. CDR1 and CDR2 (germline): SGDLS, YYNGEE. The CDR3 has 14 residues. The CDR3 is CASGSGTASYEQYF. CDR3 coding DNA: TGTGCCAGCGGATCCGGGACAGCGTCCTACGAGCAGTACTTC.